The rows below give T cell receptor beta chains drawn from one sample of a study of post-analysis software for immune sequencing data. Using its own MiXCR run on the PCR reads, TCRdb lists one record per CDR3 protein. The sample yields about 560,000 distinct CDR3 sequences, roughly 40% seen once. The material sequenced was blood. These receptors all come from a girl under 18 with multiple sclerosis. CDR3s include the opening cysteine and the closing phenylalanine or tryptophan. A D gene is named only where the DNA matches it firmly. Only part of the rows carry a size: once, few, many, or a class if the clone is expanded.

J gene: TRBJ2-3
CDR3 length: 18
V gene: TRBV10-3
clone size: NA
D gene: NA
CDR3 DNA: TGTGCCATCAGTGCAAGCCCGCTCGTCGGACCGGAAAGGGATACGCAGTATTTT
CDR3 protein: CAISASPLVGPERDTQYF

J gene: TRBJ2-3
CDR3 length: 16
V gene: TRBV5-1
clone size: few
D gene: TRBD2
CDR3 DNA: TGCGCCAGCAGCTTGGCCCCTAGCGGCCCCACAGATACGCAGTATTTT
CDR3 protein: CASSLAPSGPTDTQYF

J gene: TRBJ2-3
CDR3 length: 13
V gene: TRBV12-3/TRBV12-4
clone size: few
D gene: TRBD1
CDR3 DNA: TGTGCCAGCAGTGGACAGGGCACAGATACGCAGTATTTT
CDR3 protein: CASSGQGTDTQYF

J gene: TRBJ2-1
CDR3 length: 12
V gene: TRBV12-3/TRBV12-4
clone size: few
D gene: NA
CDR3 DNA: TGTGCCAGCAGCGGCCAGTGGGATGAGCAGTTCTTC
CDR3 protein: CASSGQWDEQFF

J gene: TRBJ1-2
CDR3 length: 14
V gene: TRBV3-1
clone size: few
D gene: NA
CDR3 DNA: TGTGCCAGCAGCCAAGAGGACCCCCTGGGAGGCTACACCTTC
CDR3 protein: CASSQEDPLGGYTF

J gene: TRBJ1-2
CDR3 length: 16
V gene: TRBV7-9
clone size: NA
D gene: NA
CDR3 DNA: TGTGCCAGCAGCTTCGACGAGTGGGGTTTGAACTATGGCTACACCTTC
CDR3 protein: CASSFDEWGLNYGYTF

J gene: TRBJ2-6
CDR3 length: 18
V gene: TRBV5-5
clone size: NA
D gene: NA
CDR3 DNA: TGTGCCGGCAGCTCGAGAAGGTCCCCGACGTCTGGGGCCAACGTCCTGACTTTC
CDR3 protein: CAGSSRRSPTSGANVLTF

J gene: TRBJ1-6
CDR3 length: 17
V gene: TRBV6-1
clone size: few
D gene: NA
CDR3 DNA: TGTGCCAGCAGTGAGGAGGGGAGGCGATCCTATAATTCACCCCTCCACTTT
CDR3 protein: CASSEEGRRSYNSPLHF

J gene: TRBJ1-2
CDR3 length: 15
V gene: TRBV12-3/TRBV12-4
clone size: NA
D gene: NA
CDR3 DNA: TGTGCCAGCAGCCTACTCCAAGGGGAATTCAATGGCTACACCTTC
CDR3 protein: CASSLLQGEFNGYTF

J gene: TRBJ2-3
CDR3 length: 15
V gene: TRBV20-1
clone size: few
D gene: TRBD2
CDR3 DNA: TGCAGTGCTAGAGCTCCGGGACTAGCGAGAGATACGCAGTATTTT
CDR3 protein: CSARAPGLARDTQYF

J gene: TRBJ1-1
CDR3 length: 14
V gene: TRBV29-1
clone size: NA
D gene: NA
CDR3 DNA: TGCAGCGTTGAAAGGGGCAGGGGCGTCACTGAAGCTTTCTTT
CDR3 protein: CSVERGRGVTEAFF

J gene: TRBJ1-1
CDR3 length: 15
V gene: TRBV25-1
clone size: NA
D gene: NA
CDR3 DNA: TGTGCCAGCAGTGGACCTCCCCCGTCGAACACTGAAGCTTTCTTT
CDR3 protein: CASSGPPPSNTEAFF

J gene: TRBJ2-2
CDR3 length: 14
V gene: TRBV25-1
clone size: NA
D gene: NA
CDR3 DNA: TGTGCCAGCAGTGACTATTGGGGCGCCGGGGAGCTGTTTTTT
CDR3 protein: CASSDYWGAGELFF

J gene: TRBJ2-7
CDR3 length: 14
V gene: TRBV10-3
clone size: few
D gene: NA
CDR3 DNA: TGTGCCATCAGTGAGGGGACGGGTGCCGGCGAGCAGTACTTC
CDR3 protein: CAISEGTGAGEQYF

J gene: TRBJ1-4
CDR3 length: 15
V gene: TRBV4-1
clone size: few
D gene: TRBD1
CDR3 DNA: TGCGCCAGCAGCCAGGGGGACAGGAATAATGAAAAACTGTTTTTT
CDR3 protein: CASSQGDRNNEKLFF

J gene: TRBJ2-7
CDR3 length: 15
V gene: TRBV13
clone size: NA
D gene: NA
CDR3 DNA: TGTGCCAGCAGCTTAAACGCAGACAGGACCTACGAGCAGTACTTC
CDR3 protein: CASSLNADRTYEQYF

J gene: TRBJ2-7
CDR3 length: 17
V gene: TRBV7-9
clone size: NA
D gene: NA
CDR3 DNA: TGTGCCAGCAGCCCAGACCGGATAACCCAAAAGAACTACGAGCAGTACTTC
CDR3 protein: CASSPDRITQKNYEQYF

J gene: TRBJ1-2
CDR3 length: 16
V gene: TRBV4-1
clone size: NA
D gene: TRBD1
CDR3 DNA: TGCGCCAGCAGCCAAAGGGTGGGACAGGTTATCTATGGCTACACCTTC
CDR3 protein: CASSQRVGQVIYGYTF

J gene: TRBJ1-1
CDR3 length: 15
V gene: TRBV4-1
clone size: NA
D gene: TRBD1
CDR3 DNA: TGCGCCAGCACAAAACTTGTAGGAGGGGGCAATGAAGCTTTCTTT
CDR3 protein: CASTKLVGGGNEAFF

J gene: TRBJ1-2
CDR3 length: 17
V gene: TRBV10-3
clone size: NA
D gene: NA
CDR3 DNA: TGTGCCATCAGTGAGACCAACCCCGGGACCTGGGCCTATGGCTACACCTTC
CDR3 protein: CAISETNPGTWAYGYTF

J gene: TRBJ2-7
CDR3 length: 13
V gene: TRBV5-1
clone size: NA
D gene: NA
CDR3 DNA: TGCGCCAGCAGCGTCGGGGGTTCGAACGAGCAGTACTTC
CDR3 protein: CASSVGGSNEQYF

J gene: TRBJ2-3
CDR3 length: 12
V gene: TRBV12-3/TRBV12-4
clone size: many
D gene: NA
CDR3 DNA: TGTGCCAGCAGCCGTAGCACAGATACGCAGTATTTT
CDR3 protein: CASSRSTDTQYF

J gene: TRBJ2-3
CDR3 length: 16
V gene: TRBV10-3
clone size: few
D gene: NA
CDR3 DNA: TGTGCCATCAGTGAGAGAGAGTCAGGCAGCACAGATACGCAGTATTTT
CDR3 protein: CAISERESGSTDTQYF

J gene: TRBJ1-6
CDR3 length: 16
V gene: TRBV18
clone size: few
D gene: NA
CDR3 DNA: TGTGCCAGCTCACGACAGGAGAGCTCCTATAATTCACCCCTCCACTTT
CDR3 protein: CASSRQESSYNSPLHF

J gene: TRBJ2-7
CDR3 length: 12
V gene: TRBV28
clone size: many
D gene: NA
CDR3 DNA: TGTGCCAGCACCCATCGGGGTGGCGAGCAGTACTTC
CDR3 protein: CASTHRGGEQYF

J gene: TRBJ2-1
CDR3 length: 16
V gene: TRBV12-3/TRBV12-4
clone size: few
D gene: TRBD2
CDR3 DNA: TGTGCCAGCAGTCGACCCCGGGAGGTCTCCTACAATGAGCAGTTCTTC
CDR3 protein: CASSRPREVSYNEQFF

J gene: TRBJ2-7
CDR3 length: 17
V gene: TRBV3-1
clone size: NA
D gene: NA
CDR3 DNA: TGTGCCAGCAGCCAAGATTCCGCGACAGCCCATACCTACGAGCAGTACTTC
CDR3 protein: CASSQDSATAHTYEQYF

J gene: TRBJ2-7
CDR3 length: 13
V gene: TRBV20-1
clone size: NA
D gene: NA
CDR3 DNA: TGCAGTGCTAGAGAGGCTACTACCTACGAGCAGTACTTC
CDR3 protein: CSAREATTYEQYF

J gene: TRBJ2-7
CDR3 length: 13
V gene: TRBV4-2
clone size: few
D gene: NA
CDR3 DNA: TGTGCCAGCAGCCCAGATCCGGTCTACGAGCAGTACTTC
CDR3 protein: CASSPDPVYEQYF

J gene: TRBJ2-7
CDR3 length: 15
V gene: TRBV20-1
clone size: few
D gene: NA
CDR3 DNA: TGCAGTGCTAGAGACTCTGGGGCGACGCGGTCCGAGCAGTACTTC
CDR3 protein: CSARDSGATRSEQYF

J gene: TRBJ2-7
CDR3 length: 15
V gene: TRBV29-1
clone size: few
D gene: NA
CDR3 DNA: TGCAGCGTTGAAAAACGGGGAGGGACAGGAGACGAGCAGTACTTC
CDR3 protein: CSVEKRGGTGDEQYF

J gene: TRBJ2-1
CDR3 length: 15
V gene: TRBV5-1
clone size: NA
D gene: TRBD2
CDR3 DNA: TGCGCCAGCAGCCAGACTAGCGGGGACTACAATGAGCAGTTCTTC
CDR3 protein: CASSQTSGDYNEQFF

J gene: TRBJ2-1
CDR3 length: 14
V gene: TRBV5-4
clone size: NA
D gene: NA
CDR3 DNA: TGTGCCAGCAGCTTGTGGGAGGGGGCTGATGAGCAGTTCTTC
CDR3 protein: CASSLWEGADEQFF

J gene: TRBJ1-2
CDR3 length: 15
V gene: TRBV12-3/TRBV12-4
clone size: NA
D gene: TRBD1
CDR3 DNA: TGTGCCAGCAGTTTGGATGTCAGGGGGAACTATGGCTACACCTTC
CDR3 protein: CASSLDVRGNYGYTF

J gene: TRBJ1-5
CDR3 length: 16
V gene: TRBV6-6
clone size: NA
D gene: NA
CDR3 DNA: TGTGCCAGCAGTTACGTTTTTTCCGATAAGCCCCAGCCCCAGCATTTT
CDR3 protein: CASSYVFSDKPQPQHF

J gene: TRBJ2-3
CDR3 length: 16
V gene: TRBV7-2
clone size: NA
D gene: TRBD2
CDR3 DNA: TGTGCCAGCAGCAAGAGACTAGCGGAGCACACAGATACGCAGTATTTT
CDR3 protein: CASSKRLAEHTDTQYF

J gene: TRBJ2-7
CDR3 length: 15
V gene: TRBV20-1
clone size: NA
D gene: NA
CDR3 DNA: TGCAGTGCTAGAGGTTGGAAGGGGACCTACAATGAGCAGTACTTC
CDR3 protein: CSARGWKGTYNEQYF

J gene: TRBJ2-1
CDR3 length: 16
V gene: TRBV5-1
clone size: few
D gene: TRBD2
CDR3 DNA: TGCGCCAGCAGCATGCTGCGTAGCGGGAACTACAATGAGCAGTTCTTC
CDR3 protein: CASSMLRSGNYNEQFF

J gene: TRBJ2-6
CDR3 length: 18
V gene: TRBV12-3/TRBV12-4
clone size: NA
D gene: TRBD1
CDR3 DNA: TGTGCCAGCAGTTCTAGACAGGGGCGACCATCTGGGGCCAACGTCCTGACTTTC
CDR3 protein: CASSSRQGRPSGANVLTF

J gene: TRBJ2-5
CDR3 length: 15
V gene: TRBV7-9
clone size: NA
D gene: NA
CDR3 DNA: TGTGCCAGCAGTCTCGTGGGCGGGGGCTTGGCGGAGCAGTACTTC
CDR3 protein: CASSLVGGGLAEQYF

J gene: TRBJ2-7
CDR3 length: 11
V gene: TRBV12-3/TRBV12-4
clone size: NA
D gene: NA
CDR3 DNA: TGTGCCAGCAGTGGGGTCTACGAGCAGTACTTC
CDR3 protein: CASSGVYEQYF

J gene: TRBJ2-7
CDR3 length: 17
V gene: TRBV4-1
clone size: NA
D gene: NA
CDR3 DNA: TGCGCCAGCAGCCAAGTCGCCACCAATGCTTTCTCCTACGAGCAGTACTTC
CDR3 protein: CASSQVATNAFSYEQYF

J gene: TRBJ2-1
CDR3 length: 15
V gene: TRBV5-1
clone size: NA
D gene: NA
CDR3 DNA: TGCGCCAGCAGCTTGGCCTTGTTTAGGTCGAATGAGCAGTTCTTC
CDR3 protein: CASSLALFRSNEQFF

J gene: TRBJ2-5
CDR3 length: 15
V gene: TRBV12-3/TRBV12-4
clone size: NA
D gene: TRBD2
CDR3 DNA: TGTGCCAGCAGTTTAGCTAGCGGGGGGTCCGAGACCCAGTACTTC
CDR3 protein: CASSLASGGSETQYF

J gene: TRBJ2-3
CDR3 length: 12
V gene: TRBV4-1
clone size: NA
D gene: TRBD2
CDR3 DNA: TGCGCCAGCAGCCAAGAGGCGGGAGCGCAGTATTTT
CDR3 protein: CASSQEAGAQYF

J gene: TRBJ2-7
CDR3 length: 13
V gene: TRBV19
clone size: NA
D gene: NA
CDR3 DNA: TGTGCCAGTATGCAAGGGCCTGGCTACGAGCAGTACTTC
CDR3 protein: CASMQGPGYEQYF

J gene: TRBJ1-2
CDR3 length: 13
V gene: TRBV7-8
clone size: NA
D gene: NA
CDR3 DNA: TGTGCCAGCAGCGAAGGTGCGGTCCGGGGCTACACCTTC
CDR3 protein: CASSEGAVRGYTF

J gene: TRBJ2-1
CDR3 length: 14
V gene: TRBV12-3/TRBV12-4
clone size: NA
D gene: NA
CDR3 DNA: TGTGCCACCAGGCCGGGGGGCCACTACAATGAGCAGTTCTTC
CDR3 protein: CATRPGGHYNEQFF

J gene: TRBJ2-3
CDR3 length: 15
V gene: TRBV18
clone size: NA
D gene: TRBD1
CDR3 DNA: TGTGCCAGCTCACCACCACCACAGGGGGCAGATACGCAGTATTTT
CDR3 protein: CASSPPPQGADTQYF

J gene: TRBJ2-1
CDR3 length: 15
V gene: TRBV4-1
clone size: few
D gene: TRBD2
CDR3 DNA: TGCGCCAGCAGCCAAGATCCCACCACTAGCGGTGAGCAGTTCTTC
CDR3 protein: CASSQDPTTSGEQFF

J gene: TRBJ2-1
CDR3 length: 15
V gene: TRBV4-1
clone size: NA
D gene: NA
CDR3 DNA: TGCGCCAGCAGCCAAGACGGGGGACCGTACGATGAGCAGTTCTTC
CDR3 protein: CASSQDGGPYDEQFF

J gene: TRBJ2-7
CDR3 length: 15
V gene: TRBV5-1
clone size: NA
D gene: NA
CDR3 DNA: TGCGCCAGCAGCAATTACTTTGGGACTTCCTACGAGCAGTACTTC
CDR3 protein: CASSNYFGTSYEQYF

J gene: TRBJ1-6
CDR3 length: 14
V gene: TRBV6-5
clone size: NA
D gene: NA
CDR3 DNA: TGTGCCAGCAGGTTCGGACCTTCCAATTCACCCCTCCACTTT
CDR3 protein: CASRFGPSNSPLHF

J gene: TRBJ1-2
CDR3 length: 14
V gene: TRBV20-1
clone size: few
D gene: NA
CDR3 DNA: TGCAGTGCTCACGAACTCGGAGGGATCTATGGCTACACCTTC
CDR3 protein: CSAHELGGIYGYTF

J gene: TRBJ1-4
CDR3 length: 15
V gene: TRBV7-2
clone size: NA
D gene: NA
CDR3 DNA: TGTGCCAGCAGCTTATCTCATGCAACTAATGAAAAACTGTTTTTT
CDR3 protein: CASSLSHATNEKLFF

J gene: TRBJ1-4
CDR3 length: 13
V gene: TRBV5-1
clone size: NA
D gene: NA
CDR3 DNA: TGCGCCAGCAGCACCGCAACTAATGAAAAACTGTTTTTT
CDR3 protein: CASSTATNEKLFF

J gene: TRBJ1-2
CDR3 length: 12
V gene: TRBV20-1
clone size: NA
D gene: NA
CDR3 DNA: TGCAGTGCCCGGGCCCGGAACTATGGCTACACCTTC
CDR3 protein: CSARARNYGYTF

J gene: TRBJ2-1
CDR3 length: 18
V gene: TRBV5-6
clone size: few
D gene: NA
CDR3 DNA: TGTGCCAGCAGCTTGATAGGCGGGGGGCAGGGGGCTTTTAATGAGCAGTTCTTC
CDR3 protein: CASSLIGGGQGAFNEQFF

J gene: TRBJ2-7
CDR3 length: 14
V gene: TRBV5-1
clone size: NA
D gene: NA
CDR3 DNA: TGCGCCAGCTCGACCCCGGAGGGTGTGGCGGAGCAGTACTTC
CDR3 protein: CASSTPEGVAEQYF